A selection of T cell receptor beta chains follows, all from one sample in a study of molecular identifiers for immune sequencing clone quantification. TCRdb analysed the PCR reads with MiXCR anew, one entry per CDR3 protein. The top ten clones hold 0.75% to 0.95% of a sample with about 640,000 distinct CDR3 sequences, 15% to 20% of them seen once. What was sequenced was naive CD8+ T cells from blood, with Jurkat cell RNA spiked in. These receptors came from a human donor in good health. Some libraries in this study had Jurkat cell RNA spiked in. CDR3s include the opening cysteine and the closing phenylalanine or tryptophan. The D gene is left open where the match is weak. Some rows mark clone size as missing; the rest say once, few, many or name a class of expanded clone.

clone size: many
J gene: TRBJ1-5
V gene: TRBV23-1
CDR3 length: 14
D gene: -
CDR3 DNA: TGCGCCAGCTCCCGACAGTTTTTCAATCAGCCCCAGCATTTT
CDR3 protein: CASSRQFFNQPQHF

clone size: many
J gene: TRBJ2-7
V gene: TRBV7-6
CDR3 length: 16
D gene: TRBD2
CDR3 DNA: TGTGCCAGCAGCTTAGAGACTAGCGGGAGTGCCTACGAGCAGTACTTC
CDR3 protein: CASSLETSGSAYEQYF

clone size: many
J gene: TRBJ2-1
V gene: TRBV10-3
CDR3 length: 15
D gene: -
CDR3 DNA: TGTGCCATCAGTGAGGTGGGGACACCTTATGATGAGCAGTTCTTC
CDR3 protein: CAISEVGTPYDEQFF

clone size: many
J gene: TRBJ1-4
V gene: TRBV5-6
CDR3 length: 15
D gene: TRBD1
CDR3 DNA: TGTGCCAGCAGCTTGGCCGGGACAGCTAATGAAAAACTGTTTTTT
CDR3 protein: CASSLAGTANEKLFF

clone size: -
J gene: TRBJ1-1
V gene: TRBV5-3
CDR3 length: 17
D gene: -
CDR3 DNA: TGTGCCAGCAGCTTGGAGCGGGGGGGCCTTACTAACACTGAAGCTTTCTTT
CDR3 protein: CASSLERGGLTNTEAFF

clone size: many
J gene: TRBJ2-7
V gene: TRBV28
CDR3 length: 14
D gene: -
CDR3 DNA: TGTGCCAGCAGTTGGGCAGGGGTGGCCTACGAGCAGTACTTC
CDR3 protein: CASSWAGVAYEQYF

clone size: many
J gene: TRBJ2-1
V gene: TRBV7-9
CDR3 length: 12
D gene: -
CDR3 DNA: TGTGCCAGCAGGTCAATAGGGTATGAGCAGTTCTTC
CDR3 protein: CASRSIGYEQFF

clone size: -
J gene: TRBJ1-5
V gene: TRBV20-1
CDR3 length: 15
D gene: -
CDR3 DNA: TGCAGTGCCCACAGCGTTTCTAATAGCAATCAGCCCCAGCATTTT
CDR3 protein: CSAHSVSNSNQPQHF

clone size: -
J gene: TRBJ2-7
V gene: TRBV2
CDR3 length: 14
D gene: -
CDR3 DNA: TGTGCCAGTAGTGAATACGCCAGGGGTTCCGGGCAGTACTTC
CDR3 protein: CASSEYARGSGQYF

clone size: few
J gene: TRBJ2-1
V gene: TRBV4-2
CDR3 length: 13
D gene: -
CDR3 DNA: TGTGCCAGCAGTACCCTATACTACAATGAGCAGTTCTTC
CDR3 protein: CASSTLYYNEQFF

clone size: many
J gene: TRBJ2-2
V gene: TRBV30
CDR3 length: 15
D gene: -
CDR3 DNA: TGTGCCTGGGGAGAACGGGACGGATTCACCGGGGAGCTGTTTTTT
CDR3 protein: CAWGERDGFTGELFF

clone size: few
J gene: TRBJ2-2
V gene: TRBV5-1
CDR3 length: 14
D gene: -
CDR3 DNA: TGCGCCAGCAGCGCGGACAGCAACACCGGGGAGCTGTTTTTT
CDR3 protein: CASSADSNTGELFF

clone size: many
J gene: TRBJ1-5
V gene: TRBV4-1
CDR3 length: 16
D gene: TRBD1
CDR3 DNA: TGCGCCAGCAGCCAAGATCCAACAGGGGTCAATCAGCCCCAGCATTTT
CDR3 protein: CASSQDPTGVNQPQHF

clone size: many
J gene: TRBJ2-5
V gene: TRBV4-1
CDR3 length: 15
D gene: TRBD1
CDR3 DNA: TGCGCCAGCAGCCAGACAGGGATTACACAAGAGACCCAGTACTTC
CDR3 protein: CASSQTGITQETQYF

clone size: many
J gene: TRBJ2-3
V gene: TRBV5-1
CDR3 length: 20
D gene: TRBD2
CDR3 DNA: TGCGCCAGCAGCTTGCCCAGGAATGGTAGCGGGGCAGCAAGTGCAGATACGCAGTATTTT
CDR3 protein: CASSLPRNGSGAASADTQYF

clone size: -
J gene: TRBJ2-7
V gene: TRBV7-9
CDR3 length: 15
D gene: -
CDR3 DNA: TGTGCCAGCACCCCGGGGATCGCGGGATTCTACGAGCAGTACTTC
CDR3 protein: CASTPGIAGFYEQYF

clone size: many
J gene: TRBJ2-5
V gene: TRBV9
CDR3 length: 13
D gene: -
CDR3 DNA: TGTGCCAGCAGCGTAGAAAGAGGAGAGACCCAGTACTTC
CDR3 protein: CASSVERGETQYF

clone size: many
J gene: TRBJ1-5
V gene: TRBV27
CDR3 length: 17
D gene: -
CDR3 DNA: TGTGCCAGCAGTACAGGGTCGGTATCATTTGGCAATCAGCCCCAGCATTTT
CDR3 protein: CASSTGSVSFGNQPQHF

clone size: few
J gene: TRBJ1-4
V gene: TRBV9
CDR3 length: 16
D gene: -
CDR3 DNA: TGTGCCAGCAGCGGCGAGGCCGGGAGACTTAATGAAAAACTGTTTTTT
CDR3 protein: CASSGEAGRLNEKLFF

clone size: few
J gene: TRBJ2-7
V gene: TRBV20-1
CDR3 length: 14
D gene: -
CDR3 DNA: TGCAGTGCTAGAGTGGTCAAGGCTATCTACGAGCAGTACTTC
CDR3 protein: CSARVVKAIYEQYF

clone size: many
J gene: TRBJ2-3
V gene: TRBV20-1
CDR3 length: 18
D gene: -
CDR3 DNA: TGCAGTGCTAGCTTTCTGACCGAGGACACCGCTAGCACAGATACGCAGTATTTT
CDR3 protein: CSASFLTEDTASTDTQYF

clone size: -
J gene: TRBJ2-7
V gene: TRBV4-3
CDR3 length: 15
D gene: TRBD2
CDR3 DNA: TGCGCCAGCAGCCGAGATCGTGCGGGAGTCTACGAGCAGTACTTC
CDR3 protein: CASSRDRAGVYEQYF

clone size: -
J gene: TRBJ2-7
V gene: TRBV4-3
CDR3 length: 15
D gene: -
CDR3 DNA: TGCGCCAGCAGCCACCGACTCGAGAGCTCCTACGAGCAGTACTTC
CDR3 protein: CASSHRLESSYEQYF

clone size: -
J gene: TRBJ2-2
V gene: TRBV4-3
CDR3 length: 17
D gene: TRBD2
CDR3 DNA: TGCGCCAGCAGCCAAGATCCTTACTTTAGCGGGGAAGGGGAGCTGTTTTTT
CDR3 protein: CASSQDPYFSGEGELFF

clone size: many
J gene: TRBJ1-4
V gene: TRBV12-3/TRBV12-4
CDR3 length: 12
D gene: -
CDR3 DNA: TGTGCCAGCAGTTTAATCGGGGGTGAGCCTATTTTT
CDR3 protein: CASSLIGGEPIF

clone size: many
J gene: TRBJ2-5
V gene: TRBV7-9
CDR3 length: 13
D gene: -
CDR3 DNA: TGTGCCAGCAGCCGGGGAGTCCAAGAGACCCAGTACTTC
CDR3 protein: CASSRGVQETQYF

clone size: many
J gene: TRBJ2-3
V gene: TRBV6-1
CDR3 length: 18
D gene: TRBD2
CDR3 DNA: TGTGCCAGTACCGAACAGGAAGAGGGACTAGCTGGCACAGATACGCAGTATTTT
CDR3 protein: CASTEQEEGLAGTDTQYF

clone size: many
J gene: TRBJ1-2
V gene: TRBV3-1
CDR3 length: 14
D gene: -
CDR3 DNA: TGTGCCAGCAGCCAAGGAAGGGGGAACTATGGCTACACCTTC
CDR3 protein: CASSQGRGNYGYTF

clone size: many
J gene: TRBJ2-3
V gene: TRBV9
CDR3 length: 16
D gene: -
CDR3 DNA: TGTGCCAGCAACCCGGGACTTTCCCCTCGCACAGATACGCAGTATTTT
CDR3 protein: CASNPGLSPRTDTQYF

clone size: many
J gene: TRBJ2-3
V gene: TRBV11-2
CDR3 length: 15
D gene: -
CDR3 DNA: TGTGCCAGCAGCTTAAGGCGGGACCTTGCAGATACGCAGTATTTT
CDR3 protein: CASSLRRDLADTQYF

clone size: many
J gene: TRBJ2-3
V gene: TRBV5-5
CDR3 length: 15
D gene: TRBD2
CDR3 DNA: TGTGCCAGCAGCGTCTGGAGCGGGGGAGAAGATACGCAGTATTTT
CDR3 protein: CASSVWSGGEDTQYF

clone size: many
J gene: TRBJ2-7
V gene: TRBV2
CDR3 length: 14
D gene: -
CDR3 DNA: TGTGCCAGCAGTCGCGGGGGCACCCGCTACGAGCAGTACTTC
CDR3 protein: CASSRGGTRYEQYF

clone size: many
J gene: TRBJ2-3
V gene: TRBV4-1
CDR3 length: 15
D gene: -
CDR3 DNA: TGCGCCAGCAGCCCAACCGGTATCCACACAGATACGCAGTATTTT
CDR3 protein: CASSPTGIHTDTQYF

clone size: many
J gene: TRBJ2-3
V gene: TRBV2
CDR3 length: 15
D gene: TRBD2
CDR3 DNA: TGTGCCAGCAGTGTTCCTAGCGGAAGCACAGATACGCAGTATTTT
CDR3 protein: CASSVPSGSTDTQYF